This T cell receptor beta chain came from a study of T cell responses to AZD1222 COVID-19 vaccine. Points from the study as a whole: A reported finding is that nearly half of spike-specific TCRs target unmutated variant regions. Spike-wide coverage was observed for vaccine-associated CD4 TCRs, with dominant responses at 160-218 and 743-854. Donors skewed white British and female; clonal diversity was possibly underestimated.

The CDR3 totals 15 residues. Germline CDR1 MNHEY, CDR2 SVGAGI. V lost 2 bases and J lost 4; bases outside the gene matches: 4. This clone was recorded only once. Its antigen is unidentified. Only in-frame clones appear in the TCRdb table, and some are missing; sequencing was by immunoSEQ multiplex PCR. The table has tens of thousands of clones, about 88% seen once. The receptor was derived from an adult in good health. The sample consisted of peripheral blood, taken on day 0 of AZD1222 vaccination. The V and J genes are TRBV6-5 and TRBJ2-3; 9 nucleotides match TRBD2. The DNA for the CDR3 is TGTGCCAGCAGTTACGCGGGGGGGCTGGCAGATACGCAGTATTTT. Amino acids: CASSYAGGLADTQYF.